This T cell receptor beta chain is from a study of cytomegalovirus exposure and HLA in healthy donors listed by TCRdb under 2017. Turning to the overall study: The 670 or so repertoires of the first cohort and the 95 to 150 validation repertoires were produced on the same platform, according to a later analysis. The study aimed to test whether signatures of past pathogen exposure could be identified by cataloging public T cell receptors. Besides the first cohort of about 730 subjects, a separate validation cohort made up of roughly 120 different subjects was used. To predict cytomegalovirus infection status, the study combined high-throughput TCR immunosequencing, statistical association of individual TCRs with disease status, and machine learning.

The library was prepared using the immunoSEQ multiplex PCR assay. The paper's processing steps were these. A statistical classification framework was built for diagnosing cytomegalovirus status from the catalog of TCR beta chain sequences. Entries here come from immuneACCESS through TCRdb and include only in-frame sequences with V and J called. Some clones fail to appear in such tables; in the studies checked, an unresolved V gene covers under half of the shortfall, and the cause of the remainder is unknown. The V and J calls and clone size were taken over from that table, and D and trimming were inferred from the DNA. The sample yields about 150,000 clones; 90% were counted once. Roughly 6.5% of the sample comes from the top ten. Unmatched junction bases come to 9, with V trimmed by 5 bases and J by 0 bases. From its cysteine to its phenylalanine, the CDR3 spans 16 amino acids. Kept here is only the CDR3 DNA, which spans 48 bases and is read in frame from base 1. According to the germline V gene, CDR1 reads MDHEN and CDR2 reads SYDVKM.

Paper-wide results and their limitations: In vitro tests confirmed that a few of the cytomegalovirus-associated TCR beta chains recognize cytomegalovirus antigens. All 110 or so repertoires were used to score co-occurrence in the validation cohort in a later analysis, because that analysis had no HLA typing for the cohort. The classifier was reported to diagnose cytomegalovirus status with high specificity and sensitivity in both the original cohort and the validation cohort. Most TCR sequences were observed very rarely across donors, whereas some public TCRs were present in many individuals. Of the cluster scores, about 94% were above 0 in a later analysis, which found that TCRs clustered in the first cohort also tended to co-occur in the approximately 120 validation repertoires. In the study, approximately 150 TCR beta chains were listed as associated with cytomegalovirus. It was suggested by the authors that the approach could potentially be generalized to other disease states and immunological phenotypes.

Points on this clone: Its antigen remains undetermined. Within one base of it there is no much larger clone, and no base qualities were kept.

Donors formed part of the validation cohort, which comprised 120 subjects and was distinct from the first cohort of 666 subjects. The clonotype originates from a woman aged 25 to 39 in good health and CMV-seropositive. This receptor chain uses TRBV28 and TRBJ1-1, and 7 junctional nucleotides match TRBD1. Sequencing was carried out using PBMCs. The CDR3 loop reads CASSLPGTAMNTEAFF. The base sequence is TGTGCCAGCAGTCTCCCCGGGACAGCGATGAACACTGAAGCTTTCTTT. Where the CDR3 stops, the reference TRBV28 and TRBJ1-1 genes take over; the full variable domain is DVKVTQSSRYLVKRTGEKVFLECVQDMDHENMFWYRQDPGLGLRLIYFSYDVKMKEKGDIPEGYSVSREKKERFSLILESASTNQTSMYLCASSLPGTAMNTEAFFGQGTRLTVV.